This passage covers 13 T cell receptor beta chains from one sample sequenced in a study of neurological immune-mediated disorders. TCRdb called the 5' RACE reads again in MiXCR, with one record for every CDR3 protein. Altogether tens of thousands of distinct CDR3 sequences are present, around 10% being singletons, with the ten largest covering 3.9%. Sample: CD4+ T cells from blood. The receptors originated from a woman in her 30s with HTLV-1-associated myelopathy (HAM/TSP).

Many counts were recorded for this clonotype. The chain couples TRBV6-1 to TRBJ2-6; D possibly corresponds to TRBD2 (5 bases). The CDR3 extends over 17 amino acids. Germline V lookup: CDR1 MNHNS, CDR2 SASEGT. V lost 5 bases and J lost 2, with 16 bases in between. The CDR3 nucleotides are TGTGCCAGCAGTTGGACCAGCCCTAGCACTGGGGCCAACGTCCTGACTTTC. This gives the protein CASSWTSPSTGANVLTF.

This clonotype was detected many times. This sequence joins TRBV14 and TRBJ1-2; D is unresolved. The CDR3 has 12 residues. Germline CDR1 SGHDN, CDR2 FVKESK. Trimming stripped 0 bases from V and 8 bases from J, with 7 bases between. The CDR3 DNA follows: TGTGCCAGCAGCCAAGATCGGGTAGGCTACACCTTC. Protein product: CASSQDRVGYTF.

This clonotype has ten or more counts. The rearrangement links TRBV20-1 to TRBJ2-1; D is undetermined. The CDR3 is 16 residues long. V lost 4 bases, J lost 1 base, and 17 bases lay in between. The germline gives CDR1 DFQATT, CDR2 SNEGSKA (reference sequence). CDR3 nucleotide sequence: TGCAGTGCTACAGACCGCGGTCGGCGATCCTACAATGAGCAGTTCTTC. Translation gives CSATDRGRRSYNEQFF.

This clonotype was recorded at least ten times. The chain joins TRBV3-1 to TRBJ1-2; D gene uncertain. V lost 1 base to trimming and J lost 1 base, with 7 bases between them. This CDR3 contains 14 residues. From germline, CDR1 is LGHDT and CDR2 YNNKEL (reference sequence). The CDR3 here is CASSQAQHNYGYTF. The CDR3 DNA is TGTGCCAGCAGCCAAGCGCAGCATAACTATGGCTACACCTTC.

This clonotype showed up many times. The chain recombines TRBV11-2 with TRBJ1-1, with D possibly being TRBD1 (5 bases). The ends were cut back, 5 bases at V and 4 bases at J, with 17 bases in the middle. The CDR3 is 15 residues long. Germline CDR1 and CDR2: SGHAT and FQNNGV. In DNA, the CDR3 is TGTGCCAGCAGCCCCCGGACTGGGGCGGTCACTGAAGCTTTCTTT. This translates into CASSPRTGAVTEAFF.

This clonotype was counted at least ten times. CDR3: CSASSRWRQHNEQFF. For the CDR3, the DNA is TGCAGTGCTAGTAGTAGGTGGCGGCAACACAATGAGCAGTTCTTC. This chain connects TRBV20-1 to TRBJ2-1; D is undetermined. The V end lost 3 bases, the J end lost 5 bases, and 17 bases lay between the germline ends. The CDR3 has 15 residues. CDR1 and CDR2 from the germline V gene are DFQATT and SNEGSKA (reference sequence).

Many counts were recorded for this clonotype. The V and J genes are TRBV6-5 and TRBJ2-1, with 14 positions matching TRBD2. The CDR3 extends over 17 amino acids. V gave up 4 bases and J gave up 7 bases; unmatched junction bases: 9. The germline V gene has CDR1 MNHEY and CDR2 SVGAGI. The CDR3 sequence is CASSFIGLAGGVNEQFF. Here the CDR3 DNA reads TGTGCCAGCAGTTTCATTGGACTAGCGGGGGGTGTGAATGAGCAGTTCTTC.

This clonotype was detected ten times or more. The rearrangement uses TRBV5-1 and TRBJ2-3; D possibly corresponds to TRBD2 (5 bases). Germline CDR1 and CDR2: SGHRS and YFSETQ. V was shortened by 4 bases and J by 2 bases, with 14 bases between the two germline ends. There are 15 residues in the CDR3. CDR3 region: CASSAGRGFTDTQYF. CDR3 sequence (DNA): TGCGCCAGCAGCGCAGGACGGGGATTCACAGATACGCAGTATTTT.

This clonotype was picked up many times. The chain links TRBV5-1 to TRBJ2-7, with 7 bases aligning to TRBD2. J gave up 2 bases and V 4 bases, and 12 bases lay outside the gene matches. CDR1 SGHRS and CDR2 YFSETQ come from the germline V gene. The CDR3 is 16 amino acids. The CDR3 is CASSAEPGLPAYEQYF. The CDR3 nucleotides read TGCGCCAGCAGCGCGGAGCCGGGACTACCTGCCTACGAGCAGTACTTC.

Ten or more counts support this clonotype. The J gene is TRBJ2-1, the V gene TRBV27, with D hard to call. Germline loops: CDR1 MNHEY, CDR2 SMNVEV (reference sequence). The CDR3 length is 14 residues. V was cut by 3 bases and J by 6 bases, with 12 bases left in between. CDR3 nucleotide sequence: TGTGCCAGCAGTTTCGACACTTACGGCAATGAGCAGTTCTTC. This translates into CASSFDTYGNEQFF.

This clonotype occurred many times. The V gene is TRBV5-5, the J gene TRBJ2-1, with TRBD1 matching 7 bases. Germline V gives CDR1 SGHKS, CDR2 YYEKEE (reference sequence). The CDR3 is 15 amino acids. J gave up 6 bases and V 3 bases, and 9 bases lay outside the gene matches. The CDR3: CASSSGQRVSNEQFF. In DNA, the CDR3 is TGTGCCAGCAGCTCGGGACAGCGAGTTAGCAATGAGCAGTTCTTC.

At least ten counts were recorded for this clonotype. The chain links TRBV5-1 to TRBJ1-6; 8 positions agree with TRBD1. The germline CDR1 and CDR2 sequences are SGHRS and YFSETQ. The CDR3 spans 15 residues. The V and J ends lost 4 bases and 14 bases, in that order; junction bases with no gene match: 14. The CDR3 sequence: CASSAGQAGVLALHF. CDR3 nucleotide sequence: TGCGCCAGCAGCGCGGGACAGGCTGGCGTGTTAGCCCTCCACTTT.

This clonotype was counted ten times or more. The chain carries TRBV19 and TRBJ1-2; unclear D gene. Germline V gene sequence: CDR1 LNHDA, CDR2 SQIVND (reference sequence). The CDR3 has 13 residues. Trimming stripped 6 bases from V and 7 bases from J, with 15 bases between. This chain's CDR3 is CASSVRSVVGYTF. The CDR3 bases are TGTGCCAGTAGCGTTCGTTCGGTTGTTGGCTACACCTTC.